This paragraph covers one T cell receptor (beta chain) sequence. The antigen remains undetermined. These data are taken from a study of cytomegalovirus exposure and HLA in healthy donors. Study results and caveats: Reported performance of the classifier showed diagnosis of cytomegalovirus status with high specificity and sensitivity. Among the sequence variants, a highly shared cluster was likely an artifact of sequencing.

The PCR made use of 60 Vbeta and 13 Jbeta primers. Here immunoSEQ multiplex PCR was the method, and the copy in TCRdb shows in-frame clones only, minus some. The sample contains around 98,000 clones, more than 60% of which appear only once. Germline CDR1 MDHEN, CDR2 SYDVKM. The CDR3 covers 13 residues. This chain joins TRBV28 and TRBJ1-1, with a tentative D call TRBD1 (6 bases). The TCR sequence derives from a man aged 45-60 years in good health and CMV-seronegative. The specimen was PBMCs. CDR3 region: CVIQGNVGTEAFF. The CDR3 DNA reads TGTGTAATACAGGGAAATGTTGGGACTGAAGCTTTCTTT.